One and the same sample provided the 14 T cell receptor beta chains below, sequenced in a study of cytomegalovirus exposure and HLA in healthy donors (dated by TCRdb to between 2016 and 2019). The library relied on the immunoSEQ multiplex PCR assay. For the multiplex PCR, a mixture combining 60 forward primers for TCR Vbeta segments and 13 reverse primers for TCR Jbeta segments was used. The source is immuneACCESS, and TCRdb retained only in-frame sequences with V and J called. Part of the clones is not carried over; for the studies checked, unresolved V genes explain less than half of this, and the remainder is unexplained. The table for this sample lists approximately 53,000 clones; around 80% of them were counted only once. Jointly, the top ten make up approximately 7.6% of the sample. The sequenced sample was PBMCs. The receptor set was obtained from a man aged 25-45 years in good health and CMV-seropositive.

V is TRBV6-1 and J is TRBJ1-5; D ambiguous. Germline CDR1 and CDR2: MNHNS and SASEGT. Trimming took off 2 bases at V and 9 bases at J, with 11 bases between the two ends. The CDR3 extends over 13 amino acids. The CDR3 region is CASSEPYSGPQHF. CDR3 DNA: TGTGCCAGCAGTGAACCCTATTCTGGGCCCCAGCATTTT.

The genes are TRBV6-1 and TRBJ1-1, with D possibly being TRBD1 (6 bases). Trimming pared 6 bases from V and 4 bases from J, leaving 15 bases between. The CDR3 runs to 14 residues. CDR1 and CDR2 (germline): MNHNS, SASEGT. CDR3 amino acids: CASRRGGLGTEAFF. The DNA of the CDR3 is TGTGCCAGCAGGCGCGGGGGGCTGGGCACTGAAGCTTTCTTT.

The chain uses TRBV4-1 and TRBJ2-7; 10 nucleotides align to TRBD2. The CDR3 length is 15 residues. Germline values: CDR1 MGHRA, CDR2 YSYEKL. The trim removed 2 bases at V and 1 base at J, leaving 2 bases unmatched. The CDR3 region has the DNA TGCGCCAGCAGCCAATTTAGCGGGAGGTCCTACGAGCAGTACTTC. Encoded protein: CASSQFSGRSYEQYF.

V gene TRBV5-6 combines with J gene TRBJ2-5, with a weak D call TRBD2 (7 bases). CDR3 length equals 14 residues. V was trimmed by 7 bases and J by 7 bases, leaving 20 bases between them. CDR1 is SGHDT, CDR2 YYEEEE, per germline. CDR3 coding DNA: TGTGCCAGCCAGGACGGGGGGCTGCGCGGGACCCAGTACTTC. Protein sequence: CASQDGGLRGTQYF.

This clone was observed a handful of times. The rearrangement links TRBV19 to TRBJ1-1; TRBD1 agrees at 8 bases. Trimming removed 5 bases from V and 7 bases from J; junction bases left unmatched: 9. CDR3 size: 14 residues. CDR1 and CDR2 (germline): LNHDA, SQIVND (reference sequence). In DNA form, the CDR3 reads TGTGCCAGTAGTTATTTGGACAGGGCAAGTGAAGCTTTCTTT. Translating gives CASSYLDRASEAFF.

The rearrangement uses TRBV13 and TRBJ1-2, with 8 bases aligning to TRBD1. Germline CDR1 is PRHDT and CDR2 is FYEKMQ (reference sequence). V was pared by 5 bases and J by 8 bases, with 7 bases of the junction left unmatched. This CDR3 has 13 residues. DNA for the CDR3: TGTGCCAGCAGCCCCAGACAGGGGAACGGCTACACCTTC. Protein: CASSPRQGNGYTF. Full variable domain (rest looked up from reference TRBV13 and TRBJ1-2): AAGVIQSPRHLIKEKRETATLKCYPIPRHDTVYWYQQGPGQDPQFLISFYEKMQSDKGSIPDRFSAQQFSDYHSELNMSSLELGDSALYFCASSPRQGNGYTFGSGTRLTVV.

The rearrangement joins TRBV11-2 to TRBJ2-7; TRBD2 is a possible D gene (5 bases). CDR1 and CDR2 from the germline V gene are SGHAT and FQNNGV. With 2 bases removed from V and 4 bases from J, the gap between germline ends came to 6 bases. This CDR3 is 12 amino acids long. The CDR3 loop reads CASSLTGYEQYF. CDR3 nucleotide sequence: TGTGCCAGCAGCTTAACGGGGTACGAGCAGTACTTC. Supplemented by reference TRBV11-2 and TRBJ2-7, the full variable domain reads EAGVAQSPRYKIIEKRQSVAFWCNPISGHATLYWYQQILGQGPKLLIQFQNNGVVDDSQLPKDRFSAERLKGVDSTLKIQPAKLEDSAVYLCASSLTGYEQYFGPGTRLTVT.

This clone was counted a single time. V is TRBV18 and J is TRBJ1-4; 8 bases match TRBD1. The CDR3 covers 14 residues. The germline V gene encodes CDR1 KGHSH and CDR2 LQKENI. V shed 2 bases, J shed 7 bases, and the junction held 3 bases outside the gene matches. CDR3 DNA sequence: TGTGCCAGCTCACCAGGCAGGGGGCTTGAAAAACTGTTTTTT. Its translation: CASSPGRGLEKLFF.

The rearrangement links TRBV4-1 to TRBJ1-2, with 8 bases identical to TRBD1. The V gene end was trimmed by 0 bases and the J gene end by 7 bases; junction bases not matched to a gene: 10. This CDR3 is 16 amino acids long. Germline values: CDR1 MGHRA, CDR2 YSYEKL. Written as DNA, the CDR3 is TGCGCCAGCAGCCAAGATAAAGGACAGGGTGCGCGTGGCTACACCTTC. Protein: CASSQDKGQGARGYTF.

The chain couples TRBV9 to TRBJ1-5, with D possibly TRBD1 on 5 matching bases. The germline CDR1 and CDR2 sequences are SGDLS and YYNGEE. This CDR3 is 15 amino acids long. Trimming cost V 0 bases and J 7 bases, with 14 bases left between them. The CDR3 reads CASSVEGRVGQPQHF. In nucleotides, the CDR3 is TGTGCCAGCAGCGTAGAGGGCAGGGTGGGACAGCCCCAGCATTTT.

This clone appeared a single time. The chain links TRBV11-2 to TRBJ1-1; D is possibly TRBD1 (5 bases). The germline CDR1 and CDR2 sequences are SGHAT and FQNNGV. The CDR3 spans 14 residues. V was clipped by 2 bases and J by 2 bases, with 9 bases between them. CDR3 coding DNA: TGTGCCAGCAGCTTACGGCGGGGCAACACTGAAGCTTTCTTT. It translates to CASSLRRGNTEAFF.

This sequence joins TRBV19 and TRBJ1-5; D is perhaps TRBD1 (5 bases). This CDR3 comprises 16 residues. Germline loops: CDR1 LNHDA, CDR2 SQIVND (reference sequence). V was trimmed by 7 bases and J by 5 bases, leaving 21 bases between them. CDR3 sequence reads: CASTGAGKRVDQPQHF. The CDR3 coding sequence is TGTGCCAGTACCGGGGCGGGGAAGAGGGTAGATCAGCCCCAGCATTTT.

The chain is built from TRBV30 and TRBJ2-7; tentatively, D is TRBD2 (5 bases). From germline, CDR1 is GTSNPN and CDR2 SVGIG (reference sequence). This CDR3 is built from 13 residues. V was trimmed by 3 bases and J by 7 bases, leaving 16 bases between them. CDR3 amino acids: CAWSQEVWGEQYF. In nucleotides, the CDR3 is TGTGCCTGGAGCCAGGAGGTCTGGGGTGAGCAGTACTTC.

This chain joins TRBV10-2 and TRBJ1-4, with TRBD1 matching 8 bases. The V gene's germline CDR1 is WSHSY and CDR2 SAAADI. This CDR3 spans 14 amino acids. V trimming: 2 bases; J trimming: 6 bases; junction bases outside the gene matches: 2. This chain's CDR3 is CASSEKDRDEKLFF. In DNA form, the CDR3 reads TGCGCCAGCAGTGAGAAGGACAGGGATGAAAAACTGTTTTTT.